This entry features one T cell receptor beta chain sequence. The antigen is undetermined. Germline CDR1 SGHRS, CDR2 YFSETQ. CDR3 length: 15 amino acids. The ends were cut back, 1 base at V and 4 bases at J, with 11 bases in the middle. Every patient relapsed after autologous stem cell transplantation, and brentuximab vedotin exposure varied. The assay was immunoSEQ multiplex PCR, and TCRdb's table has in-frame clones only and misses some. The repertoire holds approximately 61,000 clones, with 85% to 90% as singletons. The data stem from a study of PD-1 blockade in classical Hodgkin lymphoma. Study-wide results and caveats: Those achieving complete response showed baseline diversity like newly diagnosed patients.

The chain couples TRBV5-1 to TRBJ1-4; weak D call: TRBD1 (5 bases). The source was peripheral blood mononuclear cells (PBMCs), collected at baseline. The sequence was obtained from a human donor with classical Hodgkin lymphoma. Here the CDR3 reads CASSLFPGGNEKLFF. CDR3 bases: TGCGCCAGCAGCTTGTTCCCCGGGGGTAATGAAAAACTGTTTTTT.